This is a list of T cell receptor beta chains from one sample in a study of blood T cell repertoires in COVID-19. Using immunoSEQ multiplex PCR, the repertoire was profiled, and TCRdb retains in-frame clones only, with some absent. This sample carries 120,000 or so clones, 77% of them seen once, and the ten largest clones take approximately 8%. Sample: peripheral blood. These receptors all stem from a human donor in a cohort sampled during active COVID-19. The CDR3 runs from the conserved cysteine through the conserved F or W. The D gene is left open where the match is weak. Only some rows state a clone size, as once, few, many or a class for expanded clones.

d_gene | abundance | j_gene | len | v_gene | CDR3nt | CDR3aa
TRBD1 | few | TRBJ1-3 | 16 | TRBV7-6 | TGTGCCAGCAGTACCGGACAGGGCGGCTCTGGAAACACCATATATTTT | CASSTGQGGSGNTIYF
TRBD2 | NA | TRBJ2-2 | 19 | TRBV7-7 | TGTGCTAGCAGCCCCCGTCCCGGGACTAGCGGGGGGGCCACCGGGGAGCTGTTTTTT | CASSPRPGTSGGATGELFF
NA | NA | TRBJ2-7 | 15 | TRBV27 | TGTGCCAGCACATCCGCGTCACTACCAATCTACGAGCAGTACTTC | CASTSASLPIYEQYF
NA | NA | TRBJ2-2 | 14 | TRBV19 | TGTGCCAGTAGTATATACAGGAACGCCGGGGAGCTGTTTTTT | CASSIYRNAGELFF
NA | NA | TRBJ1-5 | 13 | TRBV7-2 | TGTGCCAGCAGCTTAAAGACAGATCAGCCCCAGCATTTT | CASSLKTDQPQHF
TRBD1 | NA | TRBJ1-2 | 14 | TRBV6-5 | TGTGCCAGCAGCCCAGGACAGGGGAACTATGGCTACACCTTC | CASSPGQGNYGYTF
TRBD2 | NA | TRBJ2-2 | 15 | TRBV6-1 | TGTGCCAGCAGTGAAGAAGCGGGAGCCACCGGGGAGCTGTTTTTT | CASSEEAGATGELFF
NA | NA | TRBJ1-2 | 12 | TRBV13 | TGTGCCAGCAGTGAGTCCGAATATGGCTACACCTTC | CASSESEYGYTF
NA | NA | TRBJ1-1 | 15 | TRBV6-1 | TGTGCCAGCAGTGAACGGTCGACGGCTAGGTCTGAAGCTTTCTTT | CASSERSTARSEAFF
NA | NA | TRBJ1-1 | 18 | TRBV19 | TGTGCCAGTAGTATCGTGTCAGGGAGGGGTGGGGTGAACACTGAAGCTTTCTTT | CASSIVSGRGGVNTEAFF
NA | NA | TRBJ2-7 | 17 | TRBV14 | TGTGCCAGCAGCCGCAAACCACAGGGAAGGCAAACCTACGAGCAGTACTTC | CASSRKPQGRQTYEQYF
TRBD1 | once | TRBJ1-2 | 17 | TRBV10-2 | TGCGCCAGCAGTGAGTCATATACAGGGGCGGCCAAGGGTGGCTACACCTTC | CASSESYTGAAKGGYTF
TRBD2 | NA | TRBJ2-1 | 18 | TRBV9 | TGTGCCAGCAGCGTAGGAACTAGCGGGGGGGCAGTTGGGCATGAGCAGTTCTTC | CASSVGTSGGAVGHEQFF
TRBD2 | few | TRBJ2-3 | 15 | TRBV19 | TGTGCCAGTAGTATCGCGGGGAGGGCCACAGATACGCAGTATTTT | CASSIAGRATDTQYF
NA | NA | TRBJ1-1 | 13 | TRBV20-1 | TGCAGTGCTAGTAGAAGAGTGAACACTGAAGCTTTCTTT | CSASRRVNTEAFF
TRBD2 | NA | TRBJ2-7 | 13 | TRBV27 | TGTGCCAGAGACCGGGGGGTTCCGTCTGAGCAGTACTTC | CARDRGVPSEQYF
NA | NA | TRBJ1-2 | 15 | TRBV27 | TGTGCCAGCAGTTTATTGGGGGGCGGGGGGTATGGCTACACCTTC | CASSLLGGGGYGYTF
TRBD2 | NA | TRBJ2-7 | 16 | TRBV6-1 | TGTGCCAGCAGTGAGAACCTAGCGGGAGGATCCTACGAGCAGTACTTC | CASSENLAGGSYEQYF
TRBD1 | NA | TRBJ1-5 | 14 | TRBV4-1 | TGCGCCAGCAGCCGAGGACAGGGACTCCAGCCCCAGCATTTT | CASSRGQGLQPQHF
NA | NA | TRBJ1-6 | 13 | TRBV12-3/TRBV12-4 | TGTGCCAGCACCGATACAGGGAATTCACCCCTCCACTTT | CASTDTGNSPLHF
NA | NA | TRBJ2-7 | 17 | TRBV29-1 | TGCAGCGTCTCCGGCCGGGGGACTTCGGGACCCCTGGACGAGCAGTACTTC | CSVSGRGTSGPLDEQYF
NA | NA | TRBJ1-5 | 15 | TRBV4-1 | TGCGCCAGCAGCCAAATGACTGTTAGCAATCAGCCCCAGCATTTT | CASSQMTVSNQPQHF
NA | few | TRBJ2-7 | 14 | TRBV21-1 | TGTGCCAGCAGCAATGGAGGGAGCCTCCAGGAGCAGTACTTC | CASSNGGSLQEQYF
TRBD1 | NA | TRBJ2-7 | 16 | TRBV9 | TGTGCCAGCAGCGCCTTAACGACAGGGTCCTTTAACGAGCAGTACTTC | CASSALTTGSFNEQYF
TRBD1 | few | TRBJ2-5 | 14 | TRBV18 | TGTGCCACATCTTCCGGGACAGGGCTAGAGACCCAGTACTTC | CATSSGTGLETQYF
TRBD1 | NA | TRBJ2-7 | 13 | TRBV28 | TGTGCCAGCAGTTGGACAGGAACCTACGAGCAGTACTTC | CASSWTGTYEQYF
TRBD2 | NA | TRBJ2-7 | 15 | TRBV5-6 | TGTGCCAGCAGCTTGTTAGCGGGGGTCTCCTACGAGCAGTACTTC | CASSLLAGVSYEQYF
NA | NA | TRBJ2-7 | 12 | TRBV11-2 | TGTGCCAGCAGCTTAGATAATTACGAGCAGTACTTC | CASSLDNYEQYF
TRBD1 | NA | TRBJ1-2 | 16 | TRBV5-1 | TGCGCCAGCAGAACCGGGACAGGGGGTGTCCTCTATGGCTACACCTTC | CASRTGTGGVLYGYTF
NA | NA | TRBJ2-7 | 15 | TRBV9 | TGTGCCAGCAGCGTAGACGGTGGGCTCTCCTACGAGCAGTACTTC | CASSVDGGLSYEQYF
NA | few | TRBJ2-7 | 14 | TRBV30 | TGTGCCTGGAGTGTAGGGGGAAGCACCTACGAGCAGTACTTC | CAWSVGGSTYEQYF
NA | few | TRBJ1-5 | 13 | TRBV10-2 | TGCGCCACCTCAGGAGGGGGCAATCAGCCCCAGCATTTT | CATSGGGNQPQHF
TRBD1 | NA | TRBJ2-7 | 15 | TRBV5-1 | TGCGCCAGCAGCTTGGTGGGACAGGGCTACTACGAGCAGTACTTC | CASSLVGQGYYEQYF
NA | NA | TRBJ2-1 | 13 | TRBV24-1 | TGTGCCACCAGTGAAGGGGGAAACAATGAGCAGTTCTTC | CATSEGGNNEQFF
TRBD2 | NA | TRBJ2-7 | 16 | TRBV7-9 | TGTGCCAGCAGCTTACTCCGGGGGGGGAGCTCCTACGAGCAGTACTTC | CASSLLRGGSSYEQYF
TRBD1 | NA | TRBJ1-1 | 13 | TRBV6-5 | TGTGCCAGCAGTTACAGGACAGGACCTGAAGCTTTCTTT | CASSYRTGPEAFF
TRBD1 | NA | TRBJ1-2 | 14 | TRBV5-5 | TGTGCCAGCAGCTTTGATCCAGGGGGTAGTGGCTACACCTTC | CASSFDPGGSGYTF
TRBD1 | NA | TRBJ1-5 | 16 | TRBV7-8 | TGTGCCAGCAGCTTTCCCGGGACAGTAGACAATCAGCCCCAGCATTTT | CASSFPGTVDNQPQHF